Presented here are 7 T cell receptor beta chains from one specimen sequenced in a study of T cell responses to AZD1222 COVID-19 vaccine. Produced via immunoSEQ multiplex PCR; TCRdb's table is partial and in-frame only. This table holds some 190,000 clones, around 88% found once. Here the sequenced sample was peripheral blood, taken on day 0 of AZD1222 vaccination. Receptor source: an adult in good health.

The CDR3: CASKKGGYQETQYF. The CDR3 DNA reads as TGTGCCAGCAAGAAAGGGGGGTACCAAGAGACCCAGTACTTC. V gene TRBV6-6 combines with J gene TRBJ2-5; D tentatively reads TRBD1 or TRBD2 (6 bases each). The germline CDR1 and CDR2 sequences are MNHNY and SVGAGI (reference sequence). Trimming pared 7 bases from V and 0 bases from J, leaving 12 bases between. CDR3 length equals 14 residues.

CDR3 sequence (DNA): TGTGCCAGCAGCCATTATAGCGGGGGGATGAACACAGATACGCAGTATTTT. It yields the protein CASSHYSGGMNTDTQYF. This chain joins TRBV3-1 (or the pseudogene TRBV3-2) and TRBJ2-3, with 10 bases identical to TRBD2. After removal of 3 bases from V and 2 bases from J, the junction contained 8 bases not matched to a gene. Germline V gives CDR1 LGHDT, CDR2 YNNKEL (reference sequence). The CDR3 extends over 17 amino acids.

This chain uses TRBV2 with TRBJ2-1; TRBD2 aligns across 8 bases. Germline V gene data show CDR1 as SNHLY and CDR2 as FYNNEI. CDR3 size: 16 residues. The V gene end was trimmed by 7 bases and the J gene end by 0 bases; junction bases not matched to a gene: 8. Here the CDR3 DNA reads TGTGCCAGCACTGTTTTGCGGGGGGTCTCCTACAATGAGCAGTTCTTC. Residues: CASTVLRGVSYNEQFF.

This chain uses TRBV27 with TRBJ2-2; TRBD1 might be the D (5 bases). Germline assignment: CDR1 MNHEY and CDR2 SMNVEV (reference sequence). This CDR3 contains 18 residues. The V end was cut by 4 bases, the J end by 7 bases, with 25 bases between. The CDR3, as DNA: TGTGCCAGCAGTTACCGGTGGTCGCTATCCTCTAGGGGCGGGGAGCTGTTTTTT. Translating gives CASSYRWSLSSRGGELFF.

The rearrangement uses TRBV6-2 or TRBV6-3 and TRBJ1-1; 9 bases agree with TRBD1. V dropped 0 bases and J dropped 4; count of bases not matched to a gene: 6. The CDR3 has 16 residues. Germline V lookup: CDR1 MNHEY, CDR2 SVGEGT. This chain's CDR3 is CASSYSIQGAGTEAFF. For the CDR3, the DNA is TGTGCCAGCAGTTACTCAATACAGGGGGCCGGCACTGAAGCTTTCTTT.

This rearrangement joins TRBV28 to TRBJ1-5; D uncertain. The CDR3 length is 15 residues. Looked up from germline, CDR1 is MDHEN and CDR2 is SYDVKM. Trimming removed 6 bases from V and 3 bases from J, with 15 bases in between. CDR3 loop: CASRAPEGFNQPQHF. The DNA for the CDR3 is TGTGCCAGCAGGGCCCCGGAGGGCTTCAATCAGCCCCAGCATTTT.

This clone was detected once. The genes are TRBV5-7 and TRBJ2-5; TRBD1 is a possible D gene (6 bases). TRBV5-7 is classed as an ORF, of uncertain function. The CDR3 is 14 amino acids. Trimming took off 2 bases at V and 5 bases at J, with 13 bases between the two ends. In DNA form, the CDR3 reads TGTGCCAGCAGCTTTGGACAGTTGCTCGAGACCCAGTACTTC. This gives the protein CASSFGQLLETQYF.